A selection of T cell receptor beta chains follows, all from one sample in a study of T cells after yellow fever vaccination. TCRdb processed the 5' RACE reads anew with MiXCR; each CDR3 protein has one entry. The data contain 500,000 to 650,000 distinct CDR3 sequences, 17% of them singletons. The sample was PBMCs, taken less than 6 days after the first yellow fever vaccination. Receptors were obtained from a man aged 18 to 30 who received the YFV17D yellow fever vaccine. CDR3s include the opening cysteine and the closing phenylalanine or tryptophan. Fields, in order: V gene, J gene, clone size, D gene, CDR3 DNA, CDR3 protein. D genes are given only for firm matches. Clone size is not always given. Where it is, it says once, few, many or a class for expanded clones.

V: TRBV7-2
J: TRBJ2-7
size: many
D: TRBD1
DNA: TGTGCCAGCAGCCCACTCCGGGACAGCTACGAGCAGTACTTC
CDR3: CASSPLRDSYEQYF

V: TRBV7-3
J: TRBJ2-1
size: .
D: TRBD2
DNA: TGTGCCAGCAGCTTAACGGCCCCCGCTAGCGGGGGGGTTAATGAGCAGTTCTTC
CDR3: CASSLTAPASGGVNEQFF

V: TRBV6-1
J: TRBJ1-1
size: .
D: .
DNA: TGTGCCAGCAGCCGACGTCGTGGGGGCCCGAACACTGAAGCTTTCTTT
CDR3: CASSRRRGGPNTEAFF

V: TRBV11-3
J: TRBJ1-1
size: many
D: .
DNA: TGTGCCAGCAGCTTAATACAGAACACTGAAGCTTTCTTT
CDR3: CASSLIQNTEAFF

V: TRBV7-2
J: TRBJ2-1
size: few
D: TRBD2
DNA: TGTGCCAGCAGCCCCTCCTTGCTAGCGGGGTACAATGAGCAGTTCTTC
CDR3: CASSPSLLAGYNEQFF

V: TRBV3-1
J: TRBJ1-1
size: .
D: TRBD1
DNA: TGTGCCAGCAGCCAACTGGACAGGTGGGGTCCTGAAGCTTTCTTT
CDR3: CASSQLDRWGPEAFF

V: TRBV5-1
J: TRBJ2-2
size: few
D: TRBD2
DNA: TGCGCCAGCAGCGCGATAGCGGGGGTCACCGGGGAGCTGTTTTTT
CDR3: CASSAIAGVTGELFF

V: TRBV10-3
J: TRBJ1-1
size: .
D: .
DNA: TGTGCCATCAGGGACGGGGACACTGAAGCTTTCTTT
CDR3: CAIRDGDTEAFF

V: TRBV14
J: TRBJ2-1
size: .
D: .
DNA: TGTGCCAGCAGCCAAGTTTTGCTAGCGCCCTACAATGAGCAGTTCTTC
CDR3: CASSQVLLAPYNEQFF

V: TRBV19
J: TRBJ1-5
size: few
D: .
DNA: TGTGCCAGTAGTATTAGGGTTCAAAATCAGCCCCAGCATTTT
CDR3: CASSIRVQNQPQHF

V: TRBV20-1
J: TRBJ2-5
size: .
D: .
DNA: TGCAGTGCACCTCAGGCGGGTTGGGAGACCCAGTACTTC
CDR3: CSAPQAGWETQYF

V: TRBV5-6
J: TRBJ2-1
size: .
D: .
DNA: TGTGCCAGCAGCTTGTTCGACGGCAACGACTACAATGAGCAGTTCTTC
CDR3: CASSLFDGNDYNEQFF

V: TRBV5-4
J: TRBJ2-5
size: .
D: TRBD1
DNA: TGTGCCAGCAGCTTGGCTGGACAGGAAGGGACCCAGTACTTC
CDR3: CASSLAGQEGTQYF

V: TRBV5-4
J: TRBJ1-6
size: few
D: TRBD1
DNA: TGTGCCAGCAGCAGACCGGGACAGGATGGGCAGCCCCTCCACTTT
CDR3: CASSRPGQDGQPLHF

V: TRBV11-2
J: TRBJ2-5
size: few
D: .
DNA: TGTGCCAGCAGCCTAAACCGGGGAGCTTCGTATCCGGGGGACCAGACCCAGTACTTC
CDR3: CASSLNRGASYPGDQTQYF

V: TRBV15
J: TRBJ2-7
size: .
D: .
DNA: TGTGCCACCAGCAGCAGGGGTTACGAGCAGTACTTC
CDR3: CATSSRGYEQYF

V: TRBV6-5
J: TRBJ2-5
size: .
D: TRBD2
DNA: TGTGCCAGCAGTTACGGACTAGCGGGGCGAGAGACCCAGTACTTC
CDR3: CASSYGLAGRETQYF

V: TRBV20-1
J: TRBJ2-1
size: many
D: .
DNA: TGCAGTGCCACCTTTTTCTCGGGACTTCACAATGAGCAGTTCTTC
CDR3: CSATFFSGLHNEQFF

V: TRBV6-1
J: TRBJ2-5
size: .
D: .
DNA: TGTGCCAGCAAAACTAATTACAGGGGGGGAGAGACCCAGTACTTC
CDR3: CASKTNYRGGETQYF

V: TRBV12-3/TRBV12-4
J: TRBJ2-1
size: .
D: .
DNA: TGTGCCAGCAGTCTGTACAGGGGAGGGAACAATGAGCAGTTCTTC
CDR3: CASSLYRGGNNEQFF

V: TRBV20-1
J: TRBJ2-1
size: .
D: TRBD1
DNA: TGCAGTGCTGGGGACAGGCGAGACAATGAGCAGTTCTTC
CDR3: CSAGDRRDNEQFF

V: TRBV7-2
J: TRBJ1-4
size: few
D: TRBD1
DNA: TGTGCCAGCAGCTTATTCTGGCGACAGGGGGCCGAAAAACTGTTTTTT
CDR3: CASSLFWRQGAEKLFF

V: TRBV9
J: TRBJ1-1
size: .
D: TRBD1
DNA: TGTGCCAGCAGCCCCAGTCCCGGGACAGGGGGATGGGACACTGAAGCTTTCTTT
CDR3: CASSPSPGTGGWDTEAFF

V: TRBV15
J: TRBJ2-1
size: few
D: TRBD1
DNA: TGTGCCACCAGCATACGACAGGGGAACAATGAGCAGTTCTTC
CDR3: CATSIRQGNNEQFF

V: TRBV7-9
J: TRBJ2-3
size: few
D: .
DNA: TGTGCCAGCAGCTCGACCCAACGGCGGCAGGGTACGCAGTATTTT
CDR3: CASSSTQRRQGTQYF

V: TRBV7-9
J: TRBJ1-5
size: .
D: .
DNA: TGTGCCAGCAGCAGTCTGGGGGGAGAGGCTCAGCCCCAGCATTTT
CDR3: CASSSLGGEAQPQHF

V: TRBV24-1
J: TRBJ2-1
size: .
D: TRBD2
DNA: TGTGCCACCAAGGCGGGGGGGCTTGATGAGCAGTTCTTC
CDR3: CATKAGGLDEQFF

V: TRBV4-2
J: TRBJ2-5
size: .
D: TRBD2
DNA: TGTGCCAGCAGCCAAAACACCCCCGGGAGGGAGACCCAGTACTTC
CDR3: CASSQNTPGRETQYF

V: TRBV2
J: TRBJ1-2
size: few
D: TRBD1
DNA: TGTGCCAGCATGCCGGGACAGGGAATCTATGGCTACACCTTC
CDR3: CASMPGQGIYGYTF

V: TRBV18
J: TRBJ2-3
size: few
D: .
DNA: TGTGCCAGCTCACTACCCGGGCCTGTGGAGTTGTATTTT
CDR3: CASSLPGPVELYF

V: TRBV5-1
J: TRBJ2-5
size: few
D: TRBD2
DNA: TGCGCCAGCAGACCACTAGCGGGGGCAGGGACCCAGTACTTC
CDR3: CASRPLAGAGTQYF

V: TRBV7-9
J: TRBJ1-4
size: many
D: .
DNA: TGTGCCAGCACCAACAATCCTAATGAAAAACTGTTTTTT
CDR3: CASTNNPNEKLFF

V: TRBV3-1
J: TRBJ2-5
size: many
D: TRBD1
DNA: TGTGCCAGCAGCCTGACAGGGGTGGAGGAGACCCAGTACTTC
CDR3: CASSLTGVEETQYF

V: TRBV7-9
J: TRBJ2-5
size: few
D: TRBD1
DNA: TGTGCCAGCAGCGACAGGGGGGGGGGTGAGACCCAGTACTTC
CDR3: CASSDRGGGETQYF

V: TRBV20-1
J: TRBJ2-1
size: .
D: TRBD2
DNA: TGCAGTGCAGAACTAGCGGGGGAGTACAATGAGCAGTTCTTC
CDR3: CSAELAGEYNEQFF

V: TRBV12-3/TRBV12-4
J: TRBJ2-5
size: .
D: TRBD2
DNA: TGTGCCAGCAGTCTCCAACTAGCGGGGGCAGAGAACCAGTACTTC
CDR3: CASSLQLAGAENQYF

V: TRBV5-6
J: TRBJ2-3
size: .
D: .
DNA: TGTGCCAGCAGCCCGAGGCAGTGGGGGGGCGTAGATACGCAGTATTTT
CDR3: CASSPRQWGGVDTQYF

V: TRBV6-1
J: TRBJ1-2
size: few
D: .
DNA: TGTGCCAGCAGCCCCGACGCAGGGGCCGGCTACACCTTC
CDR3: CASSPDAGAGYTF

V: TRBV3-1
J: TRBJ2-3
size: few
D: TRBD2
DNA: TGTGCCAGCAGCCCTCGGACTAGCGGGACGTACACAGATACGCAGTATTTT
CDR3: CASSPRTSGTYTDTQYF

V: TRBV4-1
J: TRBJ1-3
size: many
D: .
DNA: TGCGCCAGCAGCCCCACCCCGAGCTCTGGAAACACCATATATTTT
CDR3: CASSPTPSSGNTIYF

V: TRBV6-1
J: TRBJ1-1
size: many
D: .
DNA: TGTGCCAGCAGTGAAAACACTGAAGCTTTCTTT
CDR3: CASSENTEAFF

V: TRBV18
J: TRBJ1-6
size: .
D: TRBD1
DNA: TGTGCCAGCTCTTTCTCCGGGACAGGCCCTGATTCACCCCTCCACTTT
CDR3: CASSFSGTGPDSPLHF

V: TRBV4-1
J: TRBJ1-3
size: .
D: .
DNA: TGCGCCAGCAGCCAAGATCCCCCGGGAGTAGGAAACACCATATATTTT
CDR3: CASSQDPPGVGNTIYF

V: TRBV12-3/TRBV12-4
J: TRBJ2-1
size: .
D: .
DNA: TGTGCCAGCAGTCCTAAGCGGACAGAGGGGTATCTCTACAATGAGCAGTTCTTC
CDR3: CASSPKRTEGYLYNEQFF

V: TRBV12-3/TRBV12-4
J: TRBJ2-1
size: .
D: TRBD1
DNA: TGTGCCAGCAGATCCACGGGACAGGGGGAAAATGAGCAGTTCTTC
CDR3: CASRSTGQGENEQFF

V: TRBV10-3
J: TRBJ2-2
size: .
D: TRBD2
DNA: TGTGCCATCTCCGGACTAGCGGACGGGGAGCTGTTTTTT
CDR3: CAISGLADGELFF

V: TRBV12-3/TRBV12-4
J: TRBJ2-7
size: .
D: TRBD2
DNA: TGTGCCAGCAGTTTAGCGCCAATTTCCGGGGGGGGCCGGTGGGAGCAGTACTTC
CDR3: CASSLAPISGGGRWEQYF

V: TRBV7-3
J: TRBJ1-1
size: many
D: .
DNA: TGTGCCAGCAGCCCCCCCGGGGAGCTGAACACTGAAGCTTTCTTT
CDR3: CASSPPGELNTEAFF

V: TRBV20-1
J: TRBJ2-1
size: many
D: TRBD2
DNA: TGCAGTGCTAGAAATAGCGGGGGGGTGGATGAGCAGTTCTTC
CDR3: CSARNSGGVDEQFF

V: TRBV5-1
J: TRBJ1-1
size: few
D: .
DNA: TGCGCCAGCAGAAGGAACCGGGACTCCTACCAGGCTTTCTTT
CDR3: CASRRNRDSYQAFF